This T cell receptor (beta chain) appears in the sequencing data of a study of graft-versus-host responses after intestinal transplantation. Study at large: Multivisceral, liver-intestinal, or isolated intestinal transplants were given to recipients. Uniformly, recipients were administered anti-thymocyte globulin induction with subsequent tacrolimus and steroids for around 3 years.

Regarding the study as a whole: There were GvH clones found in recipient marrow, and some of them appeared first in ileum or blood. Circulating GvH clone levels at their peak were associated with HvG declines (early post-transplant).

A note on this clone: The antigen remains undetermined.

Repertoires were generated with immunoSEQ multiplex PCR, while TCRdb's copy carries only in-frame clones and drops some. The sample has about 130,000 clones, about nine tenths seen once. This CDR3 comprises 15 residues. The V and J ends lost 4 bases and 5 bases, in that order; junction bases with no gene match: 8. CDR1 is SGHNT, CDR2 YYREEE, per germline (reference sequence). This chain connects TRBV5-4 to TRBJ2-1, with TRBD1 matching 8 bases. Sequenced here: unstimulated CD4+ T cells sorted from spleen or lymph node cells, sampled before intestinal transplant. The source is a human donor who received an intestinal transplant. The CDR3 region has the DNA TGTGCCAGCAGCCCGCTGACAGGGGCCGACAATGAGCAGTTCTTC. This codes for CASSPLTGADNEQFF.